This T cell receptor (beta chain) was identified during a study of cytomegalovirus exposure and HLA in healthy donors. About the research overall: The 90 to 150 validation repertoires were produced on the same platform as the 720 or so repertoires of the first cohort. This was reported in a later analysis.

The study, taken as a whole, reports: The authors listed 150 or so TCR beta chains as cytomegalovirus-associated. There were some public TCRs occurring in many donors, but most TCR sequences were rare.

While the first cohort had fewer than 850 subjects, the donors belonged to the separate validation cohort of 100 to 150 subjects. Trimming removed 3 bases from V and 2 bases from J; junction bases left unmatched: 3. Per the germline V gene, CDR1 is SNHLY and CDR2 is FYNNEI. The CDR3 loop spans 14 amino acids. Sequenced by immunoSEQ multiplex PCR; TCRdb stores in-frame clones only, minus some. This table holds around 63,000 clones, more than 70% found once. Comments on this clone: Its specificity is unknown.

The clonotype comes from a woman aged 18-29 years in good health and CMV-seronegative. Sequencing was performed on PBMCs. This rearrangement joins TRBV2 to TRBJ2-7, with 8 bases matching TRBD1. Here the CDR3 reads CASSERTGTYEQYF. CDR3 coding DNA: TGTGCCAGCAGTGAGAGGACAGGGACCTACGAGCAGTACTTC. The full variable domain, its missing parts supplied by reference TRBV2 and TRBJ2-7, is EPEVTQTPSHQVTQMGQEVILRCVPISNHLYFYWYRQILGQKVEFLVSFYNNEISEKSEIFDDQFSVERPDGSNFTLKIRSTKLEDSAMYFCASSERTGTYEQYFGPGTRLTVT.